A single TCR beta chain is shown here with its context. Its cognate antigen is unknown. The data originate from a study of cytomegalovirus exposure and HLA in healthy donors. The primer mix had 60 Vbeta and 13 Jbeta primers. The protocol was immunoSEQ multiplex PCR, while the TCRdb copy is restricted to in-frame clones and leaves out a portion. Of approximately 180,000 clones listed, roughly 85% are singletons. Study observations and caveats: Several of the most significant clusters appeared, in a later analysis, to be linked to common viral pathogens.

The receptor comes from a woman aged 18-29 years in good health and CMV-seronegative. Specimen: PBMCs.

As DNA, the CDR3 is TGTGCCAGCAGGGTGGGAGTTTCTGGAAACACCATATATTTT. It is translated as CASRVGVSGNTIYF. The J gene is TRBJ1-3, the V gene TRBV6-6; D remains unclear. The germline V gene encodes CDR1 MNHNY and CDR2 SVGAGI (reference sequence). The CDR3 spans 14 residues. V lost 6 bases, J lost 1 base, and 10 bases lay in between.